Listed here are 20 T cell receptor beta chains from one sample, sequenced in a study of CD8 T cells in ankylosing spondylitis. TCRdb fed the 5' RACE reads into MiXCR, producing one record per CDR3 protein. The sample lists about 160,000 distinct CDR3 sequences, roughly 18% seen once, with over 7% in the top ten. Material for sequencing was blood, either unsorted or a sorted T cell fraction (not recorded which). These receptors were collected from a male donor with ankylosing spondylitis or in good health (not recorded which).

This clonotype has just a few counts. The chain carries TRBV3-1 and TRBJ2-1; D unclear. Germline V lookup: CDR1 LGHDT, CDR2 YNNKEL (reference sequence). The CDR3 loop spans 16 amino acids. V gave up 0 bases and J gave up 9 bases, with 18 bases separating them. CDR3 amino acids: CASSQDQGLLSTEQFF. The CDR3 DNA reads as TGTGCCAGCAGCCAAGATCAAGGCCTTTTATCCACTGAGCAGTTCTTC.

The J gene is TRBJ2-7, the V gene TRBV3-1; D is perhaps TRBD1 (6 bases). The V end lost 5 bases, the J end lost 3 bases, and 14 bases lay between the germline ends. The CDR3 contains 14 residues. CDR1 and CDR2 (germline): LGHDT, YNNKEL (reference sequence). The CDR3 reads CASSDGTPDYEQYF. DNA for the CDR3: TGTGCCAGCAGCGACGGGACACCAGACTACGAGCAGTACTTC.

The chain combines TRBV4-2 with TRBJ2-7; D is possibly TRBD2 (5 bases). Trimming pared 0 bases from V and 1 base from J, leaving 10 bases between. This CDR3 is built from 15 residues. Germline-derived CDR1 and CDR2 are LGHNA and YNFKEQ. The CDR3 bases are TGTGCCAGCAGCCAAGAGAGGGCGGCTTCCTACGAGCAGTACTTC. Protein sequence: CASSQERAASYEQYF.

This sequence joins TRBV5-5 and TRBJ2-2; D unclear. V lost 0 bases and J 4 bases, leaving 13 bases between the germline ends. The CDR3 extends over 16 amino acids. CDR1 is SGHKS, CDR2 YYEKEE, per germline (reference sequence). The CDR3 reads CASSLDGVKVTGELFF. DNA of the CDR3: TGTGCCAGCAGCTTGGATGGGGTGAAAGTCACCGGGGAGCTGTTTTTT.

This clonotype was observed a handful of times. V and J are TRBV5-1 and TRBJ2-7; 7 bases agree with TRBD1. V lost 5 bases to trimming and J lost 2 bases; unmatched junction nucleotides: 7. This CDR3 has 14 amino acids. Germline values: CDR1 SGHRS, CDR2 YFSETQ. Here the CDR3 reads CASRPDRAAYEQYF. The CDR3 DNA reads TGCGCCAGCAGACCTGACAGGGCCGCCTACGAGCAGTACTTC.

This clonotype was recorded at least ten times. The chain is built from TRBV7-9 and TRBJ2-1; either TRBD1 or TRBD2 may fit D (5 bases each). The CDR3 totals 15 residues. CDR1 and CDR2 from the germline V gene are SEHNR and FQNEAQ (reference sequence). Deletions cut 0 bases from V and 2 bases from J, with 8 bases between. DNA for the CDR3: TGTGCCAGCAGCTTAGCCTCGGGGCCCTACAATGAGCAGTTCTTC. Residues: CASSLASGPYNEQFF.

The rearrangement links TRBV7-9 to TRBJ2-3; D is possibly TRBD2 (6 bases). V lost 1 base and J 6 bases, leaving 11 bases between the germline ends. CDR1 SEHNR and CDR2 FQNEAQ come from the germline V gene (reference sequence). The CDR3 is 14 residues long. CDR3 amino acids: CASSLDGSSDTQYF. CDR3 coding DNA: TGTGCCAGCAGCTTAGACGGGAGCTCGGATACGCAGTATTTT.

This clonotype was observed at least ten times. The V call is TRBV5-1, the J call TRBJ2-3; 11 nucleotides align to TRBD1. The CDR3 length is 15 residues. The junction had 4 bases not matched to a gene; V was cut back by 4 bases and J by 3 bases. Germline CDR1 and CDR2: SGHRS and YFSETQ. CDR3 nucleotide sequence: TGCGCCAGCAGCGGACAGGGGGCCGGGACAGATACGCAGTATTTT. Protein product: CASSGQGAGTDTQYF.

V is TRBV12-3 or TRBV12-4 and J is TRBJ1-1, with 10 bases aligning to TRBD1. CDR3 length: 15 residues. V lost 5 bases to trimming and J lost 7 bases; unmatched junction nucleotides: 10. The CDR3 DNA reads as TGTGCCAGCAGTGAGCTTAGGACAGGGGGAGGTGAAGCTTTCTTT. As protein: CASSELRTGGGEAFF.

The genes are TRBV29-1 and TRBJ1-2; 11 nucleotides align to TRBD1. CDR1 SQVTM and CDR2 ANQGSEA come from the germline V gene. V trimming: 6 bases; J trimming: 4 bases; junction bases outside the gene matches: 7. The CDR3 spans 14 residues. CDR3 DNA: TGCAGCGTGAACCCCGGGACAGGGGGCTATGGCTACACCTTC. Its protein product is CSVNPGTGGYGYTF.

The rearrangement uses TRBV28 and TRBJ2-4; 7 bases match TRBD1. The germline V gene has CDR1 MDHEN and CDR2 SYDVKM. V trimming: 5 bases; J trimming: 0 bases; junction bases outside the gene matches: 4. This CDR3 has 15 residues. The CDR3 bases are TGTGCCAGCAGTGATACAGGGGTAGCCAAAAACATTCAGTACTTC. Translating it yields CASSDTGVAKNIQYF.

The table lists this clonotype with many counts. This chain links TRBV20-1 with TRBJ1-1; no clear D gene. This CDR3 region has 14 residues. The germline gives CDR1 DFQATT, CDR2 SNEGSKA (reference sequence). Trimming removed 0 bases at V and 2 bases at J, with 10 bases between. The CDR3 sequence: CSARDSGSNTEAFF. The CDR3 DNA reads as TGCAGTGCTAGAGATTCCGGGAGCAACACTGAAGCTTTCTTT.

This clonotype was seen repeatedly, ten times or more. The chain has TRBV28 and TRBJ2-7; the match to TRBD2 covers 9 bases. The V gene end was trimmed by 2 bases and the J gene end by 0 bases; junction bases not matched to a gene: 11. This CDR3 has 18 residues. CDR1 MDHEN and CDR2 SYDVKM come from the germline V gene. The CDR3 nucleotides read TGTGCCAGCAGTTTACTCGTTAGGCTAGCGGGGAGCTCCTACGAGCAGTACTTC. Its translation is CASSLLVRLAGSSYEQYF.

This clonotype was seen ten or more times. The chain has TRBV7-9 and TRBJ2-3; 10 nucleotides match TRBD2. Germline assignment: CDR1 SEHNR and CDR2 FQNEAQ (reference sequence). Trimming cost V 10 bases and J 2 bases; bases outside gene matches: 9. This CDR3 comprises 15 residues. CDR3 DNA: TGTGCCACCCAGGACAGCGGGAGGGTCACAGATACGCAGTATTTT. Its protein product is CATQDSGRVTDTQYF.

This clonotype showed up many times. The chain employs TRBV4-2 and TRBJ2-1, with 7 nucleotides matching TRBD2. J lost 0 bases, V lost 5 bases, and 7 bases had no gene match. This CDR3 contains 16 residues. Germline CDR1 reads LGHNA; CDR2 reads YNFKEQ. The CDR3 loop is CASSNLGEGSYNEQFF. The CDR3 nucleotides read TGTGCCAGCAGCAATTTGGGGGAGGGCTCCTACAATGAGCAGTTCTTC.

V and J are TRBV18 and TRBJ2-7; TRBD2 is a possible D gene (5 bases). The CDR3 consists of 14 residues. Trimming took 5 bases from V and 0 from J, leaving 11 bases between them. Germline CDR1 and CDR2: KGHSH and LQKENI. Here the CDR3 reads CASSAAGTSYEQYF. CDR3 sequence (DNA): TGTGCCAGCTCAGCCGCGGGTACCTCCTACGAGCAGTACTTC.

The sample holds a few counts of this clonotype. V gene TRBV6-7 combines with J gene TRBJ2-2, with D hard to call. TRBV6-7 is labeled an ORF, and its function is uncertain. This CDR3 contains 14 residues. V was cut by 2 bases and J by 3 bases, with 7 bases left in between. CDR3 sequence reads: CASSYPQYTGELFF. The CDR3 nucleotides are TGTGCCAGCAGTTACCCACAGTACACCGGGGAGCTGTTTTTT.

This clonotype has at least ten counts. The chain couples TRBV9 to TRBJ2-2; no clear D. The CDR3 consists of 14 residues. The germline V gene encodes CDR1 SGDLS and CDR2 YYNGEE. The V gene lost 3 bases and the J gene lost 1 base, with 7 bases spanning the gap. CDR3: CASSEGLNTGELFF. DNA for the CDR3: TGTGCCAGCAGCGAGGGCCTGAACACCGGGGAGCTGTTTTTT.

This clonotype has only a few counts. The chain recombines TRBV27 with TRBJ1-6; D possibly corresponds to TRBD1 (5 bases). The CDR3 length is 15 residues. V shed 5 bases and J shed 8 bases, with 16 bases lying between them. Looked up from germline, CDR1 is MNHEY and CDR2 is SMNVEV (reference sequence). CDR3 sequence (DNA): TGTGCCAGCAGTCTTTCCGGGACCCTGGATTCACCCCTCCACTTT. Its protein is CASSLSGTLDSPLHF.

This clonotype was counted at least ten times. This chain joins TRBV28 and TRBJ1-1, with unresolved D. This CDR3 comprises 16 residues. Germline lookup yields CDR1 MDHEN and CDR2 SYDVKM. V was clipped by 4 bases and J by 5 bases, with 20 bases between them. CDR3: CASSSPSRVGSTEAFF. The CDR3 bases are TGTGCCAGCAGTTCCCCCAGTAGGGTAGGGTCTACTGAAGCTTTCTTT. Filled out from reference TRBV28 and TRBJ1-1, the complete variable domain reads DVKVTQSSRYLVKRTGEKVFLECVQDMDHENMFWYRQDPGLGLRLIYFSYDVKMKEKGDIPEGYSVSREKKERFSLILESASTNQTSMYLCASSSPSRVGSTEAFFGQGTRLTVV.